These T cell receptor beta chains were read from a single sample in a study of regulatory T cells in long-lasting Graves disease. A single record per CDR3 protein comes from TCRdb applying MiXCR to the multiplex PCR reads. The sample lists about 210,000 distinct CDR3 sequences; roughly 19% were seen once. This sample also belongs to another study, concerning T cells in Graves' hyperthyroidism and ophthalmopathy.

The sample in question was peripheral blood mononuclear cells (PBMCs), obtained at new diagnosis, from a patient treated with antithyroid drugs. The receptor set was obtained from a woman in her 30s with Graves disease. CDR3s include the opening cysteine and the closing phenylalanine or tryptophan.

j_call v_call cdr3_aa
TRBJ1-5 TRBV16 CASSQSRNQPQHF
TRBJ1-4 TRBV7-9 CASSTRQGKANEKLFF
TRBJ1-2 TRBV20-1 CSANLYGYTF
TRBJ1-4 TRBV3-1 CASSRSNNPTNEKLFF
TRBJ1-1 TRBV30 CAWSYREGRNTEALF
TRBJ2-7 TRBV20-1 CSGEDSSYEQYF
TRBJ2-7 TRBV12-3/TRBV12-4 CASSLGLRAGGDYEQYF
TRBJ2-7 TRBV20-1 CSAPGLEVEQYF
TRBJ2-1 TRBV10-1 CASSETVAGSYNEQFF
TRBJ2-3 TRBV12-3/TRBV12-4 CASRPTSGGVYTQYF
TRBJ1-3 TRBV20-1 CSASGTSGNTIYF
TRBJ2-2 TRBV12-3/TRBV12-4 CASSFPRLAGPNTGELFF
TRBJ1-2 TRBV5-1 CASSTGQTYGYTF
TRBJ2-7 TRBV4-2 CASSQLGLAGDHEQYF
TRBJ2-1 TRBV10-3 CAISQLAGDGNEQFF
TRBJ1-3 TRBV5-1 CASSRTFSGNTIYF
TRBJ1-3 TRBV28 CASSWTGQSSGNTIYF
TRBJ1-5 TRBV7-2 CASSLWSNQPQHF
TRBJ2-2 TRBV15 CATSNSPSPNTGELFF
TRBJ1-2 TRBV4-1 CASSRGTAVYGYTF
TRBJ2-3 TRBV5-1 CASSLGDGQGVQYF
TRBJ1-2 TRBV6-1 CASRGYGYTF
TRBJ2-7 TRBV12-3/TRBV12-4 CASSPYAAGRDEQYF
TRBJ1-5 TRBV15 CATSRVRGRGPQHF
TRBJ2-1 TRBV5-6 CASSWDRGLDEQFF
TRBJ2-7 TRBV11-2 CASTVGDFPPYEQYF
TRBJ1-5 TRBV7-8 CASSPAGGRNQPQHF
TRBJ2-5 TRBV12-3/TRBV12-4 CASRSSGGEETQYF
TRBJ2-7 TRBV30 CAWSPAGAGYEQYF